The subject of this entry is one T cell receptor (beta chain). Its specificity is unknown. The CDR3 runs to 15 residues. Trimming took 6 bases from V and 2 from J, leaving 19 bases between them. Germline CDR1 reads DFQATT; CDR2 reads SNEGSKA (reference sequence). This record belongs to a study of T-cell reconstitution after alpha-beta-depleted transplantation in children. The study, taken as a whole, reports: Counts and diversity of T cells one year after transplant came mostly from newly produced T cells. After transplant, high TCRbeta diversity at day 60 in some patients arose from surviving recipient T cells and thymic progenitors. The origin of alpha-beta T cells about two months after transplant was reportedly several hundred expanded graft clones.

The authors prepared the TCRbeta library with unique molecular identifiers. From the PCR reads, TCRdb called clonotypes with MiXCR, one entry per CDR3 protein. The profile shows about 590,000 distinct CDR3 sequences, over 10% of them singletons. V gene TRBV20-1 combines with J gene TRBJ1-2; D possibly corresponds to TRBD1 (5 bases). The sequenced sample was PBMCs, mostly from graft donor cells, obtained 360 days after TCRalphabeta/CD19-depleted stem cell transplant. The TCR comes from a male patient under 18 who had a stem cell transplant for acute myeloid leukemia, so the T cells may come from the graft donor. The CDR3 DNA follows: TGCAGTGCCAGAAAGGGACCAGAGGCGAACTATGGCTACACCTTC. Protein sequence: CSARKGPEANYGYTF.